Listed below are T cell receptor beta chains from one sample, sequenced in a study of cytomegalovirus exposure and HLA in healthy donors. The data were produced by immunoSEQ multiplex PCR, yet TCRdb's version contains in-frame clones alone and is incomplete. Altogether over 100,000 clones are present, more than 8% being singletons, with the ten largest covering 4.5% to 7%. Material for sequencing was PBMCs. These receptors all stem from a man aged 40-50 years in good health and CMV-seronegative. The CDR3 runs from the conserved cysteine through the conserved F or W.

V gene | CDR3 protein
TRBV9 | CASSVGQYGYTF
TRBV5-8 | CASSLGPNQPQHF
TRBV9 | CASTSGNQSYGYTF
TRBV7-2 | CASSFDPSSYNEQFF
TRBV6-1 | CASSTSRDRVHEQYF
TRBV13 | CASSPRRSTKLTTTNYGHTF
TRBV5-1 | CASSLAGDYGYTF
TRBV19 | CAIGTGNSPLHF
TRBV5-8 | CASSQVDNNQPQHF
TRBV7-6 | CASSLGLDNEQFF
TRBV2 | CASSASLNTEAFF
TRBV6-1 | CASSPRRGDTEAFF
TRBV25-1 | CASSDHGRMNTEAFF
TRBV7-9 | CASSLLGGEGTEAFF
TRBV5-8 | CASSLRQYGYTF
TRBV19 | CASSPGQSYEQYF
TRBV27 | CASSSGLTPTEAFF
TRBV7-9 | CASHGASGVSNYGYTF
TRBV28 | CASRAQGARGYTF
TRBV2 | CASSDRDEKLFF
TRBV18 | CASSRDYYEQYF
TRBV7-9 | CASSSPLPYNEQFF
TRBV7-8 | CASSLAAGGEKLFF
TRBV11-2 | CASSLIGDSSPLHF
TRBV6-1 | CASGLLYHEQYF
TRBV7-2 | CASSFNPRLTNTEAFF
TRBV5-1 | CASSLSPGSSNQPQHF
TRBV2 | CASSGSGAGAINQPQHF
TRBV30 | CAWSAGQGRSYGYTF
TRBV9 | CASSPGGDSRRELFF
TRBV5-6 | CASSSPGQGNEQFF
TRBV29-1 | CSVKGKGDEQYF
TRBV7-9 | CASSLGTAGELFF
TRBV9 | CASSEGQGVNIQYF
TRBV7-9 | CASAGDTIYF
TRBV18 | CASSLADREGGQYF
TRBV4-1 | CASSLGRVNTEAFF